The clone carrying this T cell receptor beta chain was picked up a small number of times. Its antigen remains unknown. This sample is part of a study of response to subunit inactivated influenza vaccine. Study conclusions and caveats: The study's authors posited that every seasonal influenza vaccination enlists few new T cells.

TCRdb analysed the RT-PCR reads with MiXCR anew, one entry per CDR3 protein. This table has some 520,000 distinct CDR3 sequences, 15% to 20% appearing once. The receptor was derived from a man between 50 and 69 years old who received an inactivated influenza vaccine. The input for sequencing was CD4+ T cells sorted from PBMCs, taken around 2 years after vaccination.

CDR3 sequence reads: CASSYGLAGNQETQYF. The CDR3 DNA reads as TGTGCCAGCAGCTACGGACTAGCGGGGAACCAAGAGACCCAGTACTTC. The chain links TRBV7-2 to TRBJ2-5, with 12 bases identical to TRBD2. Germline V gives CDR1 SGHTA, CDR2 FQGNSA. The CDR3 loop spans 16 amino acids. The J segment lost 0 bases and the V segment lost 4 bases, leaving 3 bases of the junction unmatched. Drawing the rest from reference TRBV7-2 and TRBJ2-5, the complete variable domain is GAGVSQSPSNKVTEKGKDVELRCDPISGHTALYWYRQSLGQGLEFLIYFQGNSAPDKSGLPSDRFSAERTGGSVSTLTIQRTQQEDSAVYLCASSYGLAGNQETQYFGPGTRLLVL.